This is a list of T cell receptor beta chains from one sample in a study of STAT5B mutations in CD4+ large granular lymphocyte leukemia. Sequencing used immunoSEQ multiplex PCR; TCRdb keeps in-frame clones, though not all of them. Counted here are roughly 32,000 clones, roughly 77% occurring once; the ten biggest clones make up roughly 2%. Specimen: CD4+ T cells from blood buffy coats. The receptors derive from a human donor in good health. The conserved cysteine and the conserved F or W are not part of the CDR3 here.

>TRBJ2-7|TRBV28
ASSLGLAGVHEQY
>TRBJ2-1|TRBV13
ASSRGGGPANEQF
>TRBJ1-2|TRBV30
AWSVKTGARVNGYT
>TRBJ1-2|TRBV6-5
ASSYLGGSGYT
>TRBJ1-5|TRBV5-6
ASSLGMALGNQPQH
>TRBJ2-5|TRBV5-6
ASSRSLGTSGSRETQY
>TRBJ1-1|TRBV5-1
ASSPRTGDNTEAF
>TRBJ2-1|TRBV27
ASSLLSGRAQVEQF
>TRBJ1-4|TRBV30
AWNFGGQGGEKLF
>TRBJ2-7|TRBV7-2
ASSPGGDSYEQY
>TRBJ2-7|TRBV6-5
ASKDTAYEQY
>TRBJ2-7|TRBV18
ASSPAGPEQY
>TRBJ2-6|TRBV18
ASSPLMGLSSGANVLT
>TRBJ2-1|TRBV5-1
ASSPFGTTNEQF
>TRBJ2-1|TRBV14
ASSQGGSGNNEQF
>TRBJ2-3|TRBV27
ASSLRDRWERGTDTQY
>TRBJ1-6|TRBV4-1
ASSQDHRIPGPLH
>TRBJ1-6|TRBV7-2
ASNRGHSYNSPLH
>TRBJ2-7|TRBV27
ASSRTGTLVYEQY
>TRBJ2-2|TRBV7-7
ASSFARDAELF
>TRBJ2-1|TRBV7-2
ASSHQGTRTFYNEQF
>TRBJ1-2|TRBV10-2
ASSVNRGYGYT
>TRBJ2-1|TRBV19
ASRRLGSYNEQF
>TRBJ1-4|TRBV6-5
ASSYRGPGEKLF
>TRBJ1-6|TRBV30
AWREQPYNSPLH
>TRBJ1-4|TRBV10-3
AISERQGATNEKLF
>TRBJ2-7|TRBV7-2
ASSPNSYEQY
>TRBJ2-2|TRBV6-1
ASSEGLVFTGELF
>TRBJ2-6|TRBV16
ASSPRGPGSGANVLT
>TRBJ2-7|TRBV6-1
ATAASFTYEQY
>TRBJ2-2|TRBV5-5
ASSLYSGRATGELF
>TRBJ2-3|TRBV10-1
AREGGPDTQY
>TRBJ2-2|TRBV5-6
ASSAVRDYKNTGELF
>TRBJ2-2|TRBV19
ASSIAPTGGELF
>TRBJ2-1|TRBV7-2
ASSLGGGGNEQF
>TRBJ2-3|TRBV7-2
ASSLEGRTQY
>TRBJ2-3|TRBV11-2
ASSLTGGLRVGTDTQY
>TRBJ2-1|TRBV9
ASSVVGLAGGEQF
>TRBJ2-7|TRBV6-6
ASSYPGRKTYEQY
>TRBJ1-2|TRBV7-2
ASSLSTQVPGYT
>TRBJ1-1|TRBV7-2
ASSLGQGTEAF
>TRBJ2-2|TRBV28
ASSFPGSHTGELF
>TRBJ2-5|TRBV11-3
ASSLGTGGAETQY
>TRBJ1-1|TRBV9
ASSVGGGLNTEAF